The sequence of this T cell receptor (beta chain) was determined in a study of cytomegalovirus exposure and HLA in healthy donors listed by TCRdb under 2017. In terms of the full investigation: According to an earlier analysis of a few hundred of the donors, about 179 million T cells yielded some 110 million unique TCR beta sequences and 276 Gb of sequence data. An early release that covered fewer than 750 HLA-typed donors contained 300 to 350 gigabases of sequencing data and approximately 85 million unique TCR sequences. Of the roughly 400 genotyped donors, about 84% fell in the genetic ancestry cluster associated with self-reported Caucasian donors. The study aimed to test whether signatures of past pathogen exposure could be identified by cataloging public T cell receptors. The study used immunosequencing to profile the T cell repertoires of 666 subjects and linked those repertoires to cytomegalovirus serostatus. Along with the roughly 700-subject first cohort, a separate validation cohort of roughly 110 different subjects was used. To predict cytomegalovirus infection status, the study combined high-throughput TCR immunosequencing, statistical association of individual TCRs with disease status, and machine learning. A later analysis re-examined previously published TCR beta repertoires from hundreds of donors and added high-resolution HLA genotyping to investigate patterns of TCR occurrence. Rather than drawing on any new phenotypic data, the later analysis identified candidate immune exposures from TCR beta sequences and the way those sequences occurred across donors. To decide whether each TCR beta V gene segment behaved as functional or pseudogenic, an earlier analysis of fewer than 750 of the donors relied on high-throughput TCR beta sequencing. Donor age, sex, ethnicity and CMV serostatus were compiled alongside the repertoire data. Genome-wide SNP genotypes for about three fifths of the roughly 670 donors were used in a later genetic analysis, which treated that subset as a discovery cohort. All discovery cohort repertoires had been generated on a single sequencing platform. HLA typing covered class I and class II loci at four-digit resolution. Typing coverage differed by locus: A, B, C, DRB1 and DQB1 were typed in roughly 620-640 donors, DQA1 in 522, DPA1 in around 580, and DPB1 in 400 to 490. Roughly 5 DR-DQ haplotypes were handled as single units for association and clustering, since linkage in the cohort was strong. Across about 380 genotyped donors of the cohort, an average of 235,054 unique TCR beta nucleotide sequences per donor were sequenced, and roughly 20% of those sequences were non-productive. Study-level results and caveats: A further reported finding was that TCR beta sequences accurately predicted the HLA-A and HLA-B alleles for most subjects in the first cohort. Presence/absence analyses assumed roughly uniform sequencing depth across donors, an assumption that may not hold. In a later analysis, 16,951 TCR beta sequences were associated with specific HLA alleles at a false discovery rate of 0.05. Three of the identified cytomegalovirus-associated TCR beta chains were confirmed in vitro to be specific for cytomegalovirus antigens. In a later analysis, HLA-associated TCR beta chains were found to be more clonally expanded and to have lower generation probabilities than equally common non-associated chains. In an earlier analysis of roughly 560 of the donors, most TCR beta V segments were observed in productive rearrangements about 87% or about 30% of the time, broadly matching IMGT annotations. A later analysis found that most CMV-associated TCR beta chains appeared HLA-restricted, with HLA associations seemingly driven largely by CMV exposure. Because HLA typing was unavailable for some donors at each locus, only the typed subset was used in association tests. According to the authors, the approach could potentially be generalized to other disease states and immunological phenotypes. Compared with the roughly 670-donor mean, donors in an Asian-associated ancestry cluster had fewer N-insertions in productive TCRs, according to a later genetic analysis. According to a later analysis, parvovirus B19, influenza, CMV and Epstein-Barr virus appeared linked to several top co-occurrence clusters. A group of highly shared sequence variants was considered likely to be a technical artifact of the sequencing pipeline. Immune exposure information for the cohort was limited to CMV serostatus. The classifier was reported to diagnose cytomegalovirus status with high specificity and sensitivity in both the original cohort and the validation cohort. The 87-base-pair reads could not distinguish some IMGT-functional V segments, including TRBV6-2 and TRBV6-3, so those segments were excluded. In a later genetic analysis, a missense DCLRE1C variant was associated with V-gene and J-gene trimming of TCR beta chains, and the association was replicated in an independent cohort. The earlier analysis of fewer than 750 of the donors excluded 15 to 20 rarely observed V segments, including chromosome 9 orphons, because counts were too low. While some public TCRs were present in many individuals, most TCR sequences turned up only very rarely across donors. When HLA alleles, especially DR and DQ, strongly co-occurred, TCR associations were difficult to assign to individual alleles. In a later analysis, the rate of TCR association differed among HLA loci, with DRB1 alleles having the most associated TCRs and HLA-C alleles having the fewest. Linkage disequilibrium might explain the correlated functional status among segregating V segments, but an unknown experimental factor could not be excluded. In this cohort, only TCR beta chains were sequenced, and detectable features were limited by the absence of alpha or paired-chain data. The study gave a list of about 170 TCR beta chains associated with cytomegalovirus.

The protocol used for the library was the immunoSEQ multiplex PCR assay. The multiplex PCR relied on a mix of 60 forward primers for TCR Vbeta segments and 13 reverse primers for TCR Jbeta segments. The CDR3 region of rearranged TCR beta genes was amplified from genomic DNA by a multiplex PCR assay. On the Illumina HiSeq System, the amplified TCR beta libraries were sequenced as 87-base-pair reads. Processing in the source paper ran as follows. A later analysis counted tens of millions of unique TCR beta chains across the 666 repertoires, and some 11 million of these chains were shared by at least two donors. A nearest-neighbor algorithm error-corrected the raw reads and collapsed the reads into unique sequences, merging closely related sequences to remove PCR and sequencing errors. V, D and J gene segments were assigned by aligning CDR3 sequences to IMGT reference sequences. For a sequence to be retained, a match of at least six nucleotides to both a V gene segment and a J gene segment was required. A rearrangement counted as productive if the CDR3 had no stop codons and remained in frame with V and J, and every other rearrangement counted as non-productive. CDR3 was defined according to IMGT convention as the region running from the second conserved V-encoded cysteine to the conserved J-encoded phenylalanine. Sequences without an unambiguous match to a single V gene segment were excluded from the earlier analysis of about 630 of the donors. In an earlier analysis of several hundred of the donors, V segments were called functional above 56.7% productive rearrangements and were called segregating when the between-donor standard deviation exceeded 5%. A statistical classification framework was built for diagnosing cytomegalovirus status from the catalog of TCR beta chain sequences. In a later analysis, V and J genes were assigned by comparing TCR nucleotide sequences against IMGT/GENE-DB human TR gene sequences. Using the TCRdist pipeline, a later analysis assigned CDR3 sequences along with most-parsimonious VDJ recombination scenarios. In a later analysis, each TCR beta chain was defined by its CDR3 amino acid sequence together with its V-gene family, and reads without a unique V-gene family were excluded. As a way to deal with suspected cross-contamination and a sequencing artifact, a later analysis dropped approximately 590 nucleotide sequences that were highly shared and had low generation probability. For each public chain, a later analysis derived a clonal expansion index from normalized ranks of inferred template counts within each repertoire. A later analysis computed generation probabilities with a VDJ recombination model fitted to out-of-frame rearrangements, and checked the results against IGoR. In a later analysis, TCR-TCR, TCR-HLA and TCR-CMV co-occurrence was scored with hypergeometric tests, and a repertoire-size bias correction was applied to TCR pairs. A later analysis estimated false discovery rates by permuting HLA or CMV assignments 20 times. In a later analysis, co-occurring TCRs were grouped using DBSCAN, and TCRdist sequence similarity was added for clustering within HLA-allele-positive subsets. Repertoires with fewer than 30,000 or more than 120,000 public chains were left out of co-occurrence clustering, as were a handful of repertoires with anomalous nucleotide sharing. TCRdb carries this immuneACCESS record with in-frame sequences only. Its versions omit some clonotypes, under half of them owing to an unresolved V gene in the studies checked, with the rest unexplained. The V and J calls and the clone size are those of that table, but D and trimming were determined from the DNA. Here the sample has 85,000 to 130,000 clones; 75% to 80% occur a single time. Jointly, the top ten make up roughly 5% of the sample.

With regard to this clone: It lacks a known antigen. No base quality values were provided; no much bigger clone lies one nucleotide off.

The CDR3 runs 17 amino acids, cysteine and phenylalanine included. The retained sequence is limited to the CDR3, 51 bases, with the frame set at the first base. CDR1 SGHRS and CDR2 YFSETQ were looked up in the germline V gene. The V end gives up 5 bases and the J end 2 bases, leaving 14 bases in the junction not matched to a gene. The cohort consisted of some 670 healthy bone marrow donors. At the time of sampling, all cohort members were nominally healthy, though unrecorded immune exposures were likely present. The donor was CMV seropositive and was included in the group of approximately 310 seropositive cohort members. Every donor gave a peripheral blood sample, and the peripheral blood mononuclear cells from that sample were used for TCR beta sequencing. Genomic DNA was extracted from the blood cell samples with the Qiagen DNeasy Blood Extraction Kit.

Recombination joined TRBV5-1 with TRBJ2-3, and 7 junctional nucleotides match TRBD1. This receptor was taken from a man aged 60-69 years in good health and CMV-seropositive. Sequencing was carried out using PBMCs. The CDR3 reads as follows: CASRRRAQTGFTDTQYF. The sequenced DNA: TGCGCCAGCAGGAGACGGGCCCAGACAGGGTTCACAGATACGCAGTATTTT.